Listed below are T cell receptor beta chains from one sample, sequenced in a study of blood T cell repertoires in COVID-19. Clones were read by immunoSEQ multiplex PCR, and TCRdb kept only the in-frame ones, dropping some. The profile shows about 180,000 clones, approximately 80% of them singletons. The sequenced material came from PBMCs or T cells enriched from blood (not recorded which). The source is a man in his sixties who had been exposed to COVID-19. Both conserved end residues are part of each CDR3. D genes are given only for firm matches. Clone size, where shown, is once, few, many, or a class for clones that have expanded.

cdr3_nt | cdr3_aa | v_call | clone_size | j_call | d_call
TGTGCCAGCAGTTTTTGGACAGGATCGGGTAATTCACCCCTCCACTTT | CASSFWTGSGNSPLHF | TRBV27 | . | TRBJ1-6 | TRBD1
TGTGCCAGCAGCTTGAGGGGGCAGCAAGGCTACACCTTC | CASSLRGQQGYTF | TRBV7-2 | . | TRBJ1-2 | TRBD1
TGTGCCAGCAGCTTGGCGGGGCAGGGGGCGCTTGGGGTGACCCAGTACTTC | CASSLAGQGALGVTQYF | TRBV5-4 | . | TRBJ2-5 | TRBD1
TGTGCCAGCAGTCCCCGGACAGGGCCGGGCACTGAAGCTTTCTTT | CASSPRTGPGTEAFF | TRBV28 | once | TRBJ1-1 | TRBD1
TGCAGCGTTGGACATCAGGGAATCACTGAAGCTTTCTTT | CSVGHQGITEAFF | TRBV29-1 | . | TRBJ1-1 | .
TGTGCCAGCAGCCTCACGGGGGGGCCGAATTCACCCCTCCACTTT | CASSLTGGPNSPLHF | TRBV5-6 | . | TRBJ1-6 | .
TGTGCCAGCAGTTTATGGGGGCAGAGTAACACTGAAGCTTTCTTT | CASSLWGQSNTEAFF | TRBV28 | . | TRBJ1-1 | .
TGTGCCAGCAGTCCCCTTGGGGGAGGACGCTACGAGCAGTACTTC | CASSPLGGGRYEQYF | TRBV27 | . | TRBJ2-7 | .
TGTGCCTCGAAACAGACAGGGAGCACTGAAGCTTTCTTT | CASKQTGSTEAFF | TRBV19 | . | TRBJ1-1 | TRBD1
TGTGCCAGCAGTTACAGGACCCCAGCGGTTGAAAAACTGTTTTTT | CASSYRTPAVEKLFF | TRBV6-5 | . | TRBJ1-4 | .
TGCGCCAGCAGCCAGAACAGGGGGCTGGCAGATACGCAGTATTTT | CASSQNRGLADTQYF | TRBV5-1 | . | TRBJ2-3 | TRBD1
TGTGCCAGCAGACTTACAGGGCCCTCTAACTATGGCTACACCTTC | CASRLTGPSNYGYTF | TRBV3-1/TRBV3-2 | . | TRBJ1-2 | .
TGTGCCAGCAGCCTCTTCCGACTAGCTGGATTGGAACCGGCCCCCCACGAGCAGTACTTC | CASSLFRLAGLEPAPHEQYF | TRBV4-2 | . | TRBJ2-7 | TRBD2
TGCAGCGTTGTAGGGGGCCGCTATGGCTACACCTTC | CSVVGGRYGYTF | TRBV29-1 | . | TRBJ1-2 | TRBD1
TGTGCCAGCAGGCCGGGACAGGGGAGGGAGACCCAGTACTTC | CASRPGQGRETQYF | TRBV7-2 | . | TRBJ2-5 | TRBD1
TGTGCCAGCAGTGACATAGACAGGGGGCAAGCTTTCTTT | CASSDIDRGQAFF | TRBV6-4 | once | TRBJ1-1 | TRBD1
TGTGCCAGCAGTCCCCGACAGGGGAATCAGCCCCAGCATTTT | CASSPRQGNQPQHF | TRBV27 | few | TRBJ1-5 | TRBD1